This T cell receptor (beta chain) was captured by sequencing in a study of shared clonotypes between healthy human individuals (TCRdb year 2020). General notes on the study: The cohort included a few men and a couple of women between 18 and 49 years of age. Leukapheresis yielded between about 0.85 and 9 billion PBMCs per donor. The study deeply sequenced blood TCR repertoires of several healthy adults to estimate repertoire size and the extent of clonotype sharing between individuals. Different laboratories and diverse techniques were used to prepare libraries and sequence TCR repertoires, to increase sequencing depth and limit assay-specific biases. For each donor, CD4 naive and CD4 memory were each run on three plates, CD8 naive on two plates, and CD8 memory on one plate.

TCR CDR3 regions were amplified from genomic DNA by multiplex PCR using the deep immunoSEQ assay. Genomic DNA extracted from each cell subset was distributed evenly over all wells of several immunoSEQ 96-well plates, and each plate served as one replicate. For sorted subsets, approximately 200 ng of genomic DNA, equivalent to 25,000 to 35,000 T cell genomes, went into each replicate PCR. Purified libraries were quantified with a Qubit 3.0 fluorometer, sized on a Bioanalyzer 2100, and re-quantified with the KAPA Library Quantification kit. Each immunoSEQ 96-well plate was sequenced on its own single-read 150-cycle Illumina NextSeq 550 flow cell. Under the source paper's analysis protocol: Because only junctional sequences without quality scores were contained in the immunoSEQ output, filtering matching that applied to full-length reads could not be performed. To assign V/J genes and CDR3, sequences were annotated using PyIR, a Python wrapper for IgBLAST v1.9, with IMGT germline references. Reads were filtered out if the reads had weak V/J assignments (E-value above 1e-6), no CDR3, stop codons, out-of-frame junctions, or ambiguous translated residues. A V3J clonotype was defined by an identical inferred V gene, J gene, and CDR3 amino acid sequence. The percentage overlap between two repertoires was calculated by dividing the number of shared unique clonotypes by the size of the smaller repertoire. Repertoire richness was assessed with RTK rarefaction, the Chao1 estimator, and Recon v2.1 estimates of unobserved clonotypes. For all TCRbeta clonotypes obtained by the gDNA method from a few donors, generation probabilities were computed with OLGA. TCRdb limited this immuneACCESS table to in-frame rearrangements with V and J called. A share of clones is missing; checked studies link under half to unresolved V genes, and the rest is unexplained. The V and J calls and the clone size are those of that table, but D and trimming were determined from the DNA. The sample table lists more than 500,000 clones, around 96% of them with a count of one. Of the sample, about 0.068% falls within the top ten clones.

Turning to this clone: The antigen it binds to is not known. Base-call qualities are not available, and no considerably larger clone is one nucleotide away.

According to the germline V gene (reference sequence), CDR1 reads LNHDA and CDR2 reads SQIVND. V and J are truncated by 5 bases and 5 bases respectively, leaving an intervening sequence of 12 bases. The CDR3 measures 13 amino acids from cysteine to phenylalanine. Of all the DNA, just the CDR3 is kept, 39 bases in frame from base 1. General findings and caveats noted by the study authors: Pairwise subsampling led to the expectation that sequencing depth would affect the degree of clonotype sharing among donors. Rarefaction of sorted-subset datasets indicated incomplete sequencing despite the large sequencing depth. Naive subsets generally had larger estimated clonotype richness than memory subsets. Sampling was restricted to blood, and TCR repertoires in tissues likely differ from the TCR repertoires found in blood. Clonotypes shared by all four sorted-subset donors showed higher generation probabilities than non-shared clonotypes. When a handful of donors were compared, the shared fraction of clonotypes was approximately 5% for naive CD4, about 4% for naive CD8, about 2.4% for memory CD4, and roughly 0.4% for memory CD8. Because the study included only a small number of donors, the genetic and exposure-history diversity represented was limited.

The donors were healthy, HIV-negative adults with no recently reported acute infections or vaccinations. Every donor was a Caucasian adult living in Nashville, Tennessee, USA. CD4+ T cells were enriched through magnetic negative selection, after which naive cells were positively selected on CD45RA and the remaining negative fraction served as the memory subset. Blood was collected by leukapheresis, and PBMCs were isolated by Ficoll-Histopaque density gradient centrifugation and then cryopreserved in liquid nitrogen vapor phase. Purity and quantity of every magnetically sorted T cell population were checked by analytical flow cytometry. From each sorted fraction, genomic DNA was isolated and quantified by UV absorbance on a Nanodrop 2000c.

The receptor was derived from a woman in her twenties or thirties in good health. The sequencing sample was made of naive CD4+ T cells sorted from blood. The cell subset or site label corresponds to: CD45RA+ positively selected. The chain was built from TRBV19 and TRBJ2-5, with an unclear D gene assignment. The nucleotides are TGTGCCAGTAGTCCCTCTTTATGGGAGACCCAGTACTTC. Its translation reads: CASSPSLWETQYF.